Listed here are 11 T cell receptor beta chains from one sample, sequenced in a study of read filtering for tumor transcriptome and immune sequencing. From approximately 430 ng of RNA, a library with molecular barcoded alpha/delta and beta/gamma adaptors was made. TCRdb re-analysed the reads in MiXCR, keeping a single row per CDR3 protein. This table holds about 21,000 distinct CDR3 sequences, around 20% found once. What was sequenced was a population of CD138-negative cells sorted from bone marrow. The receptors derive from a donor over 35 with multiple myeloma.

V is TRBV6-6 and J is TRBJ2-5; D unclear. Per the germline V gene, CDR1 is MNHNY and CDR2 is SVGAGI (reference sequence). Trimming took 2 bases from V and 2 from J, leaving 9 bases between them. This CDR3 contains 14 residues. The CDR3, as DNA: TGTGCCAGCAGTTACCCCCCAAAACAAGAGACCCAGTACTTC. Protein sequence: CASSYPPKQETQYF.

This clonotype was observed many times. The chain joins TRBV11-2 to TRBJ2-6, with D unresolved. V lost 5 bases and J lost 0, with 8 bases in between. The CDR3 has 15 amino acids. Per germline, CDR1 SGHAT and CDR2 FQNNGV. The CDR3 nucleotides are TGTGCCAGCAGCCCCTACAGCTCTGGGGCCAACGTCCTGACTTTC. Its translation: CASSPYSSGANVLTF.

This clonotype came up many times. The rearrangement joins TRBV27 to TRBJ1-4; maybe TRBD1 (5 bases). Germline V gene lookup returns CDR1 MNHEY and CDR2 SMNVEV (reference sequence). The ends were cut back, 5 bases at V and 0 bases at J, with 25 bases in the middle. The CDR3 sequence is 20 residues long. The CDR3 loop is CASSLTPPGGWVATNEKLFF. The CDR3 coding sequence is TGTGCCAGCAGTCTAACCCCCCCCGGGGGTTGGGTTGCAACTAATGAAAAACTGTTTTTT. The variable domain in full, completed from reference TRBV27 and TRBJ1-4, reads EAQVTQNPRYLITVTGKKLTVTCSQNMNHEYMSWYRQDPGLGLRQIYYSMNVEVTDKGDVPEGYKVSRKEKRNFPLILESPSPNQTSLYFCASSLTPPGGWVATNEKLFFGSGTQLSVL.

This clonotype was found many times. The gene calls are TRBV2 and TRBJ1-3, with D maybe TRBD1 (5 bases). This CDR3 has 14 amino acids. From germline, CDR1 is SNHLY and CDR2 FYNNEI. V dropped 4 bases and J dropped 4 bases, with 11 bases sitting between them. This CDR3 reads CASSVGGTGNTIYF. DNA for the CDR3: TGTGCCAGCAGTGTTGGGGGAACGGGAAACACCATATATTTT.

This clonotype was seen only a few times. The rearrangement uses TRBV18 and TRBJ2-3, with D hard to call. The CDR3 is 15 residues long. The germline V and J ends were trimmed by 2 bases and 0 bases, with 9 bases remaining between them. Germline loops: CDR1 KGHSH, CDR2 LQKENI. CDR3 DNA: TGTGCCAGCTCACCATGGCCCGAGAGCACAGATACGCAGTATTTT. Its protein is CASSPWPESTDTQYF.

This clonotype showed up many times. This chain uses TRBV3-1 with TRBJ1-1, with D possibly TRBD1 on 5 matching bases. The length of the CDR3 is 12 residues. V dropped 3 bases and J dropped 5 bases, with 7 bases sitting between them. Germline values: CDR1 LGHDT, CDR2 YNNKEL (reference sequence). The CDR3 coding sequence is TGTGCCAGCAGCCAGGGGCCAACTGAAGCTTTCTTT. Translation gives CASSQGPTEAFF.

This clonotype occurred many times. The CDR3 region is CSAWGTSTYNEQFF. CDR3 nucleotides: TGCAGCGCCTGGGGGACTAGTACCTACAATGAGCAGTTCTTC. The chain joins TRBV29-1 to TRBJ2-1; 8 bases line up with TRBD2. The CDR3 consists of 14 residues. V shed 7 bases and J 2 bases; nucleotides not matched to a gene: 7. CDR1 is SQVTM and CDR2 is ANQGSEA in the germline V gene.

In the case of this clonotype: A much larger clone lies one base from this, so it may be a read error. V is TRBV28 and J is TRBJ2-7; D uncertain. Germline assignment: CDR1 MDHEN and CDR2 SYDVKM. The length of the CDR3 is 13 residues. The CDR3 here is CACSLGLSYEQYF. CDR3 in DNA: TGTGCCTGCAGTTTGGGCTTATCCTACGAGCAGTACTTC.

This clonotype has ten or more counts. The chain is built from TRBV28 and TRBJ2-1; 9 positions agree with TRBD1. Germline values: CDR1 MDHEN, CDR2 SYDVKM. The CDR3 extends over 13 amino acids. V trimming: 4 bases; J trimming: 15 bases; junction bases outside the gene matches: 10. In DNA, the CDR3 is TGTGCCAGCAGTTCCCAGGACAGGGGAGAGAGGTTCTTC. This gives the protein CASSSQDRGERFF.

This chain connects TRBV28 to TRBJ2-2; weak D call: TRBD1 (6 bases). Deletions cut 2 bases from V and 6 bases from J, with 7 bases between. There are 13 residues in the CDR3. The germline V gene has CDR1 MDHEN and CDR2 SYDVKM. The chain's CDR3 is CASSLEGAGELFF. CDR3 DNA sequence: TGTGCCAGCAGTTTAGAGGGGGCCGGGGAGCTGTTTTTT. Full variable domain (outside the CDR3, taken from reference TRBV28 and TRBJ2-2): DVKVTQSSRYLVKRTGEKVFLECVQDMDHENMFWYRQDPGLGLRLIYFSYDVKMKEKGDIPEGYSVSREKKERFSLILESASTNQTSMYLCASSLEGAGELFFGEGSRLTVL.

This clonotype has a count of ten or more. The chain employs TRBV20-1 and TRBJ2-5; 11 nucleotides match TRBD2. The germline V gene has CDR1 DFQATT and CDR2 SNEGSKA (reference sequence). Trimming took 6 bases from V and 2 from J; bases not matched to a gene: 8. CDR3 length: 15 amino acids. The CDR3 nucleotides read TGCAGTGCAGATAGACTAGCGGGGTTTCAAGAGACCCAGTACTTC. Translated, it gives CSADRLAGFQETQYF.